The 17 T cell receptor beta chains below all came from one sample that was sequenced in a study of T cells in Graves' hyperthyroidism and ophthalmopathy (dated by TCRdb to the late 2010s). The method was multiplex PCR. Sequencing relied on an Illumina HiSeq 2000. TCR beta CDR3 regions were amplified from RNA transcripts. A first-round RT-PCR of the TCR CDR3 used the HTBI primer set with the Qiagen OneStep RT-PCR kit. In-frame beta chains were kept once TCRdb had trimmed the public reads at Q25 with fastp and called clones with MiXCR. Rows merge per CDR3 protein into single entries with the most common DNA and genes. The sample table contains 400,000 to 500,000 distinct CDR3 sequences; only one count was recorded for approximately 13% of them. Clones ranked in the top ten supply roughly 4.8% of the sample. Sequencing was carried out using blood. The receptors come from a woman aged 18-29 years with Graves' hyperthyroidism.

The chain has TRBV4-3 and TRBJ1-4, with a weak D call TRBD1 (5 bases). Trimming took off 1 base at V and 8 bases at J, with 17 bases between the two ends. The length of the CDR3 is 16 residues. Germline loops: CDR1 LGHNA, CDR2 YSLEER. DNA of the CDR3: TGCGCCAGCAGCCAAGCAGCATATGATACAGGAGAAAAACTGTTTTTT. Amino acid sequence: CASSQAAYDTGEKLFF.

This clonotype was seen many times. The CDR3 DNA is TGTGCCACCAGCAGAGATAACAGCCTATATGGCTACACCTTC. Its translation: CATSRDNSLYGYTF. The chain couples TRBV15 to TRBJ1-2; no clear D. The V end was cut by 0 bases, the J end by 5 bases, with 10 bases between. Germline CDR1 LNHNV, CDR2 YYDKDF (reference sequence). CDR3 length: 14 residues.

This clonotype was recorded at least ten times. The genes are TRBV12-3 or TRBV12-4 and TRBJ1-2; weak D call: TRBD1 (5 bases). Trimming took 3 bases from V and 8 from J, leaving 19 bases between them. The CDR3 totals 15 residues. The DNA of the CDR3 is TGTGCCAGCAGTTTCGACCGGGACCGCCCTGGGGGCTACACCTTC. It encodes CASSFDRDRPGGYTF.

CDR3 DNA: TGTGCCAGCAGTTACGTGAGGGGCGCGGGGGACATTCAGTACTTC. Protein sequence: CASSYVRGAGDIQYF. The V and J genes are TRBV6-2 or TRBV6-3 and TRBJ2-4; 7 bases line up with TRBD2. CDR1 MNHEY and CDR2 SVGEGT come from the germline V gene. The J segment lost 8 bases and the V segment lost 2 bases, leaving 9 bases of the junction unmatched. The CDR3 is 15 amino acids.

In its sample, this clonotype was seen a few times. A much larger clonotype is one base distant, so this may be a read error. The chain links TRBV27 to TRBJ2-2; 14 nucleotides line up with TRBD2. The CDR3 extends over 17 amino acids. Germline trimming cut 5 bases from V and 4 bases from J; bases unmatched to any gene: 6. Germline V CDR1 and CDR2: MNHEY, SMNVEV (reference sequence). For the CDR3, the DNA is TGTGCCAGCAGTCCGATGGGACTAGCGGGAGCCACCGGGGAGCTGTTTTTT. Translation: CASSPMGLAGATGELFF.

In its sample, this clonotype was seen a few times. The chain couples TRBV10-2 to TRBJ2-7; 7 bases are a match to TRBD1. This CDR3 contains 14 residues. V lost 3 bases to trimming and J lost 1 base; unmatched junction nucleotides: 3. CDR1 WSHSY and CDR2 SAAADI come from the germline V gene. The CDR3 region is CASSDGQVSYEQYF. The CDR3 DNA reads TGCGCCAGCAGTGACGGACAGGTATCCTACGAGCAGTACTTC.

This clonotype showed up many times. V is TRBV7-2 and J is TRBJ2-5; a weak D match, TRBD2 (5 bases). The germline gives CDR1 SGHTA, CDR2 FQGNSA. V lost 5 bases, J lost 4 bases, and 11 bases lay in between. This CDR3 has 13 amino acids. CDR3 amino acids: CASSPGVRETQYF. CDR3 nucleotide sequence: TGTGCCAGCAGCCCCGGGGTTAGAGAGACCCAGTACTTC.

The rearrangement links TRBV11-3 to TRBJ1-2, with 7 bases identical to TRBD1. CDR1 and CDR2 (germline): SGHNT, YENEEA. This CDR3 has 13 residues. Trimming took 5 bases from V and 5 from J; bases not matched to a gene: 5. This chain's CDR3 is CASSGRGVYGYTF. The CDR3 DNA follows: TGTGCCAGCAGCGGCAGGGGGGTTTATGGCTACACCTTC.

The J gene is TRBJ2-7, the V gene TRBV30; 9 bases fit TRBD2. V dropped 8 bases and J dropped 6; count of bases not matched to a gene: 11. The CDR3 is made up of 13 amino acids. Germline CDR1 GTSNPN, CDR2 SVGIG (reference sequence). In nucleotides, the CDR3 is TGTGCCCGGAACTTAGCGGGAGAGGGCGAGCAGTACTTC. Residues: CARNLAGEGEQYF.

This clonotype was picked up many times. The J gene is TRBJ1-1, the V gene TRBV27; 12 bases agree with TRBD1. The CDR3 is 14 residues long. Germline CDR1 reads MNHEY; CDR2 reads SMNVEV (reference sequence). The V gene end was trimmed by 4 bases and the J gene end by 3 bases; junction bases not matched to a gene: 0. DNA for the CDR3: TGTGCCAGCAGTTGGGACAGGGGGCACACTGAAGCTTTCTTT. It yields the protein CASSWDRGHTEAFF.

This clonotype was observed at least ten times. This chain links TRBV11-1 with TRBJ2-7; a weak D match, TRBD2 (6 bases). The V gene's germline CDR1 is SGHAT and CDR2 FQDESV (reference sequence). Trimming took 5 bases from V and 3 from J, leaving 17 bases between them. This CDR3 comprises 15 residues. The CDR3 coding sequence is TGTGCCAGCAGCCACGGCCCGGGGACTTACTACGAGCAGTACTTC. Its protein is CASSHGPGTYYEQYF. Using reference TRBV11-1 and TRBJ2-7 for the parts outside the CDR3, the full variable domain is EAEVAQSPRYKITEKSQAVAFWCDPISGHATLYWYRQILGQGPELLVQFQDESVVDDSQLPKDRFSAERLKGVDSTLKIQPAELGDSAMYLCASSHGPGTYYEQYFGPGTRLTVT.

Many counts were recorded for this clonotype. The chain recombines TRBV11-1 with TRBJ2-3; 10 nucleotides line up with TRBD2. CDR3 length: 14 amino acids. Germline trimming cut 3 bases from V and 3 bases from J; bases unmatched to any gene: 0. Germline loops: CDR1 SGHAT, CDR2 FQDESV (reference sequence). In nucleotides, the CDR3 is TGTGCCAGCAGCTTTAGCGGGAGGACAGATACGCAGTATTTT. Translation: CASSFSGRTDTQYF.

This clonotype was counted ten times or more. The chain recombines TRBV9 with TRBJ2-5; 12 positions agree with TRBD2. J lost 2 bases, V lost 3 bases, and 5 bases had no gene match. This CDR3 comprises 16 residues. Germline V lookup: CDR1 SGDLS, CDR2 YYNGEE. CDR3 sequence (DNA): TGTGCCAGCAGCGGACGGACTAGCGGGGCTCAAGAGACCCAGTACTTC. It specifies CASSGRTSGAQETQYF.

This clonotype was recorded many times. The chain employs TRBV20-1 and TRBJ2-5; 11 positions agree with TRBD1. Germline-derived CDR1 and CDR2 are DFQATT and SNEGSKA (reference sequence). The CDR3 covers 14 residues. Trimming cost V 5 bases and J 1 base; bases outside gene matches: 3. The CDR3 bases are TGCAGTGCTCCCGGGACAGGGGGCCAAGAGACCCAGTACTTC. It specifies CSAPGTGGQETQYF.

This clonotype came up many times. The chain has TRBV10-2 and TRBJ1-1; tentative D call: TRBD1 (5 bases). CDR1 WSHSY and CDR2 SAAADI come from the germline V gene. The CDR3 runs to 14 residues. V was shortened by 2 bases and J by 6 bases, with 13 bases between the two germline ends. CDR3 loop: CASSEIGGGSEAFF. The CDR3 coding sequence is TGCGCCAGCAGTGAGATCGGGGGGGGGTCTGAAGCTTTCTTT.

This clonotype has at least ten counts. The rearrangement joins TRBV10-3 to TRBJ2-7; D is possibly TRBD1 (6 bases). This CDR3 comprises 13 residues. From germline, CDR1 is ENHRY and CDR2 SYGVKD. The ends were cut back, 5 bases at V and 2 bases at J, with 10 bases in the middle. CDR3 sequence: CAISTTGTYEQYF. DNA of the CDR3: TGTGCCATCAGTACAACAGGGACCTACGAGCAGTACTTC.

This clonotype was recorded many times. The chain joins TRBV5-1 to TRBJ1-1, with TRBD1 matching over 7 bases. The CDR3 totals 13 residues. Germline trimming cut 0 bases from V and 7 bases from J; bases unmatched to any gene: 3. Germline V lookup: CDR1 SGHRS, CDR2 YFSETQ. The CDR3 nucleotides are TGCGCCAGCAGCTTGGAGGGGGACAGTGAAGCTTTCTTT. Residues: CASSLEGDSEAFF. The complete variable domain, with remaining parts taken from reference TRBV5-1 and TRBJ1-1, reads KAGVTQTPRYLIKTRGQQVTLSCSPISGHRSVSWYQQTPGQGLQFLFEYFSETQRNKGNFPGRFSGRQFSNSRSEMNVSTLELGDSALYLCASSLEGDSEAFFGQGTRLTVV.